Below, one T cell receptor beta chain is given with its context. What it binds is not known. These data belong to a study of T cell responses to AZD1222 COVID-19 vaccine. Produced via immunoSEQ multiplex PCR; TCRdb's table is partial and in-frame only. The table includes fewer than 150,000 clones, roughly 88% detected once. The junction had 11 bases not matched to a gene; V was cut back by 3 bases and J by 4 bases. This CDR3 comprises 17 residues. The germline V gene has CDR1 SGHAT and CDR2 FQNNGV. Study-wide results and caveats: Females made up more of the donors, who were largely white British, and clonal diversity may have come out too low. Distributed over spike, vaccine-associated CD4 TCRs predominated at 160-218 and 743-854. Baseline serology detected seropositivity in only six or seven AZD1222 recipients.

The chain has TRBV11-2 and TRBJ2-2, with 7 bases identical to TRBD2. Here the sequenced sample was peripheral blood, taken on day 0 of AZD1222 vaccination. This receptor was taken from an adult in good health. The DNA for the CDR3 is TGTGCCAGCAGCTTTGAACGGGACTCTAGCGGCACCGGGGAGCTGTTTTTT. It codes for CASSFERDSSGTGELFF. Filled out from reference TRBV11-2 and TRBJ2-2, the complete variable domain reads EAGVAQSPRYKIIEKRQSVAFWCNPISGHATLYWYQQILGQGPKLLIQFQNNGVVDDSQLPKDRFSAERLKGVDSTLKIQPAKLEDSAVYLCASSFERDSSGTGELFFGEGSRLTVL.